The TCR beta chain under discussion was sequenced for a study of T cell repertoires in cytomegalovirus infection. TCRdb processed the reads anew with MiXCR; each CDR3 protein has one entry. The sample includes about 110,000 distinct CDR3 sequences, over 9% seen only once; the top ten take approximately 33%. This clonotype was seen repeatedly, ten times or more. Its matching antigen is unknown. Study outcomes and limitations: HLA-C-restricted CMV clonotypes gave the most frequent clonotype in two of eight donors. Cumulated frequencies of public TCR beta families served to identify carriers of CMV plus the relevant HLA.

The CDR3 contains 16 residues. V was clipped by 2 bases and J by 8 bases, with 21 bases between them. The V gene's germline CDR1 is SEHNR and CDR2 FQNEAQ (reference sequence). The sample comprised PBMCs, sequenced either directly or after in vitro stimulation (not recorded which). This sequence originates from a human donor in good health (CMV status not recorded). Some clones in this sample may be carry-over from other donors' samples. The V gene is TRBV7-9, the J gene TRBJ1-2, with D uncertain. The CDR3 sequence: CASSLPPQRELRGYTF. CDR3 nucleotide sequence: TGTGCCAGCAGCTTACCCCCCCAAAGGGAACTCCGAGGCTACACCTTC.